Each of the 8 T cell receptor beta chains below was sequenced from the same sample in a study of radiotherapy plus CTLA-4 blockade in lung cancer. The assay was immunoSEQ multiplex PCR, and TCRdb's table has in-frame clones only and misses some. The data contain tens of thousands of clones, around nine tenths of them singletons. The starting material was peripheral blood, obtained from a patient treated with radiotherapy plus ipilimumab. The source is a human donor with non-small cell lung cancer who had stable disease on radiotherapy plus ipilimumab.

The rearrangement joins TRBV18 to TRBJ1-1, with 8 bases lining up with TRBD1. Germline V gene sequence: CDR1 KGHSH, CDR2 LQKENI. J gave up 3 bases and V 4 bases, and 4 bases lay outside the gene matches. This CDR3 comprises 14 residues. CDR3 nucleotide sequence: TGTGCCAGCTCACGGGACAGGTTGGACACTGAAGCTTTCTTT. It yields the protein CASSRDRLDTEAFF.

The chain links TRBV30 to TRBJ1-6; a possible D gene is TRBD1 (6 bases). The CDR3 covers 16 residues. V was clipped by 4 bases and J by 9 bases, with 22 bases between them. Germline V CDR1 and CDR2: GTSNPN, SVGIG (reference sequence). CDR3 region: CAWINRMGGGFSPLHF. As DNA, the CDR3 is TGTGCCTGGATTAACCGGATGGGTGGGGGCTTTTCACCCCTCCACTTT.

V and J are TRBV6-5 and TRBJ1-5; D gene unclear. The V end was cut by 3 bases, the J end by 6 bases, with 9 bases between. Germline CDR1 is MNHEY and CDR2 is SVGAGI. This CDR3 region has 13 residues. The CDR3 sequence is CASSYGMSQPQHF. CDR3 in DNA: TGTGCCAGCAGTTATGGTATGAGTCAGCCCCAGCATTTT.

The rearrangement links TRBV5-4 to TRBJ2-3, with TRBD2 matching over 13 bases. The germline CDR1 and CDR2 sequences are SGHNT and YYREEE (reference sequence). The CDR3 length is 15 residues. Trimming removed 4 bases from V and 4 bases from J; junction bases left unmatched: 3. As DNA, the CDR3 is TGTGCCAGCAGCATAGGGACTAGCGGGGCAGATACGCAGTATTTT. This codes for CASSIGTSGADTQYF.

A single count supports this clone. V is TRBV28 and J is TRBJ1-6, with TRBD1 identical over 7 bases. The V gene's germline CDR1 is MDHEN and CDR2 SYDVKM. This CDR3 comprises 13 residues. The junction had 2 bases not matched to a gene; V was cut back by 8 bases and J by 4 bases. DNA of the CDR3: TGTGCCAGCTACAGGGGTTATAATTCACCCCTCCACTTT. Translated: CASYRGYNSPLHF. The full variable domain, rest sourced from reference TRBV28 and TRBJ1-6, is DVKVTQSSRYLVKRTGEKVFLECVQDMDHENMFWYRQDPGLGLRLIYFSYDVKMKEKGDIPEGYSVSREKKERFSLILESASTNQTSMYLCASYRGYNSPLHFGNGTRLTVT.

Comments on this clone: At one of its ends the junction is not consistent with the germline gene, which may arise from a read error. The chain uses TRBV14 and TRBJ2-7, with TRBD2 matching over 7 bases. The CDR3 has 13 amino acids. Germline assignment: CDR1 SGHDN and CDR2 FVKESK. CDR3 nucleotide sequence: TGTGCCAGCAGCCTCCTTCGGGGGGACCGGGCGAACTTC. Its protein is CASSLLRGDRANF.

The V gene is TRBV7-2, the J gene TRBJ1-3; no firm D call. V was clipped by 1 base and J by 3 bases, with 7 bases between them. The CDR3 spans 14 residues. Per the germline V gene, CDR1 is SGHTA and CDR2 is FQGNSA. Written as DNA, the CDR3 is TGTGCCAGCAGCTTAGAATTCTTTGGAAACACCATATATTTT. Translating it yields CASSLEFFGNTIYF.

J is TRBJ1-2 and V is TRBV28; TRBD1 agrees at 7 bases. Germline V gives CDR1 MDHEN, CDR2 SYDVKM. Trimming cost V 6 bases and J 7 bases; bases outside gene matches: 5. The length of the CDR3 is 12 residues. Here the CDR3 reads CASSQGVGGYTF. CDR3 bases: TGTGCCAGCAGCCAGGGGGTGGGTGGCTACACCTTC.